The 5 T cell receptor beta chains in this list originate from one sample, sequenced in a study of T cell repertoires in cytomegalovirus infection. TCRdb re-called the reads through MiXCR, storing one row per CDR3 protein. Of fewer than 1,000,000 distinct CDR3 sequences listed, around a third are singletons. Their antigens remain unidentified. The input for sequencing was cultured CD8+ T cells from PBMCs, taken from culture after CMV antigen stimulation. These TCRs come from a human donor in good health (CMV status not recorded). Some clones in this sample may be carry-over from other donors' samples.

There are a few counts of this clonotype. The chain carries TRBV11-2 and TRBJ2-1; D might be TRBD1 or TRBD2, each matching 5 bases. The germline V gene encodes CDR1 SGHAT and CDR2 FQNNGV. The CDR3 runs 18 residues. Trimming left V 5 bases short and J 4 bases short, with 24 bases between. CDR3 region: CASSGQMDDGTSYNEQFF. CDR3 DNA: TGTGCCAGCAGCGGGCAGATGGATGACGGGACGTCTTACAATGAGCAGTTCTTC.

V and J are TRBV29-1 and TRBJ2-5; TRBD2 aligns across 11 bases. The V segment lost 7 bases and the J segment 4 bases; nucleotides outside the gene matches: 8. Per germline, CDR1 SQVTM and CDR2 ANQGSEA. The CDR3 is 14 amino acids. CDR3 region: CSGSTSGVGETQYF. CDR3 bases: TGCAGCGGATCGACTAGCGGGGTGGGAGAGACCCAGTACTTC.

This clonotype was counted only a few times. This chain links TRBV11-2 with TRBJ2-5; D is unresolved. V lost 2 bases and J 1 base, leaving 8 bases between the germline ends. Germline CDR1 reads SGHAT; CDR2 reads FQNNGV. The CDR3 runs 14 residues. Here the CDR3 reads CASSLYGSQETQYF. Here the CDR3 DNA reads TGTGCCAGCAGCTTATACGGCTCCCAAGAGACCCAGTACTTC.

V is TRBV4-2 and J is TRBJ2-3, with D possibly called TRBD1 or TRBD2 (5 bases each). Germline loops: CDR1 LGHNA, CDR2 YNFKEQ. V gave up 4 bases and J gave up 4 bases, with 18 bases separating them. The CDR3 has 16 residues. The CDR3 region is CASSPRVGEYADTQYF. The CDR3 nucleotides are TGTGCCAGCAGCCCTCGCGTGGGGGAGTACGCAGATACGCAGTATTTT.

This clonotype was found a few times. The J gene is TRBJ2-1, the V gene TRBV7-6; 12 nucleotides align to TRBD2. Losses at the gene ends were 7 bases for V and 6 bases for J; bases not matched to a gene: 7. The CDR3 spans 15 residues. Germline V CDR1 and CDR2: SGHVS, FNYEAQ. CDR3 sequence: CASTSSGGARNEQFF. The CDR3 DNA is TGTGCCAGCACCTCTAGCGGGGGGGCCCGCAATGAGCAGTTCTTC.